This T cell receptor (beta chain) is from a study of shared clonotypes between healthy human individuals. Study-wide findings and caveats: Owing to a small donor count, the genetic and exposure-history diversity represented was limited.

V was pared by 0 bases and J by 1 base, with 16 bases between. CDR1 is SGHNT and CDR2 is YYREEE in the germline V gene (reference sequence). The CDR3 length is 17 residues. Clones were read by immunoSEQ multiplex PCR, and TCRdb kept only the in-frame ones, dropping some. The table includes a few million clones, under 97% detected once. About this clone: The antigen is unknown.

Material for sequencing was naive CD4+ T cells sorted from blood. Subset of the sample: CD45RA+ positively selected. The rearrangement uses TRBV5-4 and TRBJ2-5, with a possible D match to TRBD1 (5 bases). The sequence derives from a man aged 18-30 years in good health. The CDR3 sequence is CASSLGAGWPSQETQYF. CDR3 DNA: TGTGCCAGCAGCTTGGGGGCAGGGTGGCCCTCCCAAGAGACCCAGTACTTC.